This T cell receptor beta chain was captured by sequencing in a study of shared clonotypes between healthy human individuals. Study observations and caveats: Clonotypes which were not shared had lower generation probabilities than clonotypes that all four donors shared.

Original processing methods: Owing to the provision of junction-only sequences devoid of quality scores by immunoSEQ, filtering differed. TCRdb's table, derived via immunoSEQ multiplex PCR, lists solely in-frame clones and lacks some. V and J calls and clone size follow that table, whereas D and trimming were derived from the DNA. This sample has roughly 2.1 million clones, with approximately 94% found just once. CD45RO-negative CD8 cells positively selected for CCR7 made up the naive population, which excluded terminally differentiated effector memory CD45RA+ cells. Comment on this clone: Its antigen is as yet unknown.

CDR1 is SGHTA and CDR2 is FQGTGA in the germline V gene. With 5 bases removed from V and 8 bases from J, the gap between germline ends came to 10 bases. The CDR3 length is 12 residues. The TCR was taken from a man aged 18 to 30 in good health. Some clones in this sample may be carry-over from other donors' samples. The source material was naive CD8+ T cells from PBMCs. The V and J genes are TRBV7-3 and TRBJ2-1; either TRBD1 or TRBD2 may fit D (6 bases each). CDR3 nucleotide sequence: TGTGCCAGCAGCGACGGGGGCGATGAGCAGTTCTTC. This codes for CASSDGGDEQFF.